These 8 T cell receptor beta chains share one sample of origin, sequenced in a study of T cell responses to AZD1222 COVID-19 vaccine. The repertoire was sequenced with immunoSEQ multiplex PCR; TCRdb's copy has only in-frame clones and lacks some. The sample carries about 140,000 clones, over 75% recorded once. The starting material was peripheral blood, obtained on day 0 of AZD1222 vaccination. These receptors all come from an adult in good health.

The rearrangement uses TRBV21-1 and TRBJ2-1; TRBD2, the D gene given by the table, was not confirmed from the DNA. TRBV21-1 is flagged as a pseudogene. The CDR3 is 18 residues long. The CDR3: CASSFRTSGRVSYNEQFF. CDR3 DNA sequence: TGTGCCAGCAGCTTTCGGACTAGCGGGAGAGTCTCCTACAATGAGCAGTTCTTC.

The V gene is TRBV11-3, the J gene TRBJ1-1, with a weak D call TRBD1 (6 bases). Germline values: CDR1 SGHNT, CDR2 YENEEA. V gave up 5 bases and J gave up 5 bases, with 18 bases separating them. The length of the CDR3 is 15 residues. The CDR3 region has the DNA TGTGCCAGCAGCCATCGGGGGGGGCGTTTGACTGAAGCTTTCTTT. Translating gives CASSHRGGRLTEAFF. Based on the CDR3 plus reference TRBV11-3 and TRBJ1-1, the full variable domain is EAGVVQSPRYKIIEKKQPVAFWCNPISGHNTLYWYLQNLGQGPELLIRYENEEAVDDSQLPKDRFSAERLKGVDSTLKIQPAELGDSAVYLCASSHRGGRLTEAFFGQGTRLTVV.

The genes are TRBV15 and TRBJ2-4; D is unclear. There are 20 residues in the CDR3. Germline loops: CDR1 LNHNV, CDR2 YYDKDF (reference sequence). Trimming left V 2 bases short and J 0 bases short, with 23 bases between. CDR3 in amino acids: CATSRSTPTSFRLAKNIQYF. In DNA form, the CDR3 reads TGTGCCACCAGCAGATCTACCCCTACCAGCTTTCGACTAGCCAAAAACATTCAGTACTTC.

This chain links TRBV6-4 with TRBJ2-7; D perhaps matches TRBD1 (5 bases). CDR3 length: 15 amino acids. V was cut by 4 bases and J by 2 bases, with 15 bases left in between. Per the germline V gene, CDR1 is MRHNA and CDR2 is SNTAGT. In nucleotides, the CDR3 is TGTGCCAGCAGTGTCGACCAGGGTGTCGCCTACGAGCAGTACTTC. As protein: CASSVDQGVAYEQYF.

The V gene is TRBV19, the J gene TRBJ1-1, with D maybe TRBD1 (5 bases). V lost 2 bases and J 7 bases, leaving 14 bases between the germline ends. This CDR3 has 14 amino acids. Per the germline V gene, CDR1 is LNHDA and CDR2 is SQIVND (reference sequence). CDR3: CASSITLGTVEAFF. CDR3 DNA: TGTGCCAGTAGTATAACATTAGGGACGGTTGAAGCTTTCTTT. Drawing the rest from reference TRBV19 and TRBJ1-1, the complete variable domain is DGGITQSPKYLFRKEGQNVTLSCEQNLNHDAMYWYRQDPGQGLRLIYYSQIVNDFQKGDIAEGYSVSREKKESFPLTVTSAQKNPTAFYLCASSITLGTVEAFFGQGTRLTVV.

This clone was counted only a few times. The chain uses TRBV6-1 and TRBJ2-7; 10 nucleotides align to TRBD2. After removal of 3 bases from V and 6 bases from J, the junction contained 5 bases not matched to a gene. This CDR3 contains 14 residues. Per the germline V gene, CDR1 is MNHNS and CDR2 is SASEGT. The CDR3: CASSEILAGSEQYF. CDR3 nucleotide sequence: TGTGCCAGCAGTGAGATACTAGCGGGGAGCGAGCAGTACTTC.

The rearrangement links TRBV19 to TRBJ2-3; TRBD1 or TRBD2 may be the D gene (5 bases each). Germline CDR1 and CDR2: LNHDA and SQIVND (reference sequence). V was pared by 5 bases and J by 1 base, with 13 bases between. CDR3 length equals 15 residues. DNA of the CDR3: TGTGCCAGTAGTTTCCGGGACGTGGGCACAGATACGCAGTATTTT. Translated: CASSFRDVGTDTQYF.

The chain employs TRBV2 and TRBJ2-5; 10 nucleotides match TRBD2. The junction had 10 bases not matched to a gene; V was cut back by 4 bases and J by 5 bases. Per germline, CDR1 SNHLY and CDR2 FYNNEI. The CDR3 has 16 residues. The CDR3 DNA follows: TGTGCCAGCAGTGGCCTGGAGCGGGGGGGCCCGGAGACCCAGTACTTC. Translating gives CASSGLERGGPETQYF.